Shown below are 17 T cell receptor beta chains from a single sample sequenced in a study of T cells in tuberculosis. TCRdb's table, derived via immunoSEQ multiplex PCR, lists solely in-frame clones and lacks some. The table lists 30,000 to 40,000 clones, 95% to 97% of them singletons, with approximately 6.3% in the top ten. The sequencing sample was made of PBMCs. Source of these receptors: a donor aged 10 to 29 with latent tuberculosis or without tuberculosis infection.

This clone showed up just once. The rearrangement uses TRBV7-8 and TRBJ2-3, with 7 bases that match TRBD2. This CDR3 is built from 17 residues. V was pared by 5 bases and J by 4 bases, with 15 bases of the junction left unmatched. Germline V gene lookup returns CDR1 SGHVS and CDR2 FQNEAQ. CDR3 in amino acids: CASSPSVAGVGADTQYF. CDR3 nucleotide sequence: TGTGCCAGCAGCCCCTCTGTGGCGGGGGTTGGTGCAGATACGCAGTATTTT.

V gene TRBV23-1 combines with J gene TRBJ1-5; TRBD1 might be the D (6 bases). TRBV23-1 is assigned to the ORF class and has an uncertain function. This CDR3 region has 15 residues. V was clipped by 0 bases and J by 5 bases, with 11 bases between them. CDR3 region: CASSQSGGPHQPQHF. The CDR3 region has the DNA TGCGCCAGCAGTCAATCGGGGGGGCCCCATCAGCCCCAGCATTTT.

The chain couples TRBV5-5 to TRBJ1-2; 11 bases map to TRBD1. CDR1 is SGHKS and CDR2 is YYEKEE in the germline V gene (reference sequence). Losses at the gene ends were 7 bases for V and 5 bases for J; bases not matched to a gene: 13. The CDR3 loop spans 16 amino acids. The CDR3: CASGRTGGASGYGYTF. The CDR3 DNA reads TGTGCCAGCGGCCGGACAGGGGGCGCATCCGGGTATGGCTACACCTTC.

The genes are TRBV11-2 and TRBJ2-2; 9 bases align to TRBD1. Germline CDR1 reads SGHAT; CDR2 reads FQNNGV. The V gene end was trimmed by 3 bases and the J gene end by 6 bases; junction bases not matched to a gene: 8. The CDR3 consists of 16 residues. CDR3 region: CASSLASQGAAGELFF. The CDR3 DNA is TGTGCCAGCAGCTTGGCCTCACAGGGGGCCGCCGGGGAGCTGTTTTTT.

The gene calls are TRBV4-1 and TRBJ1-5; no reliable D call. CDR3 length equals 15 residues. CDR1 MGHRA and CDR2 YSYEKL come from the germline V gene. V lost 4 bases and J 3 bases, leaving 13 bases between the germline ends. The CDR3 bases are TGCGCCAGCAGCCCTCTAGAGGGTTTCAATCAGCCCCAGCATTTT. Its translation is CASSPLEGFNQPQHF.

This rearrangement joins TRBV6-5 to TRBJ2-1, with D possibly TRBD1 on 5 matching bases. The CDR3 consists of 13 residues. Germline V gene lookup returns CDR1 MNHEY and CDR2 SVGAGI. The ends were cut back, 2 bases at V and 3 bases at J, with 5 bases in the middle. The CDR3 region is CASSYQGYNEQFF. As DNA, the CDR3 is TGTGCCAGCAGTTACCAGGGCTACAATGAGCAGTTCTTC.

The sample holds one count of this clone. V gene TRBV2 combines with J gene TRBJ1-5; 9 bases line up with TRBD1. Losses at the gene ends were 4 bases for V and 1 base for J; bases not matched to a gene: 2. This CDR3 spans 15 amino acids. CDR1 and CDR2 (germline): SNHLY, FYNNEI. The CDR3 here is CASSAGTGSNQPQHF. Here the CDR3 DNA reads TGTGCCAGCAGTGCGGGGACAGGGAGCAATCAGCCCCAGCATTTT.

The genes are TRBV28 and TRBJ2-3, with D possibly TRBD2 on 6 matching bases. The V and J ends lost 3 bases and 2 bases respectively, with 12 bases between them. The V gene's germline CDR1 is MDHEN and CDR2 SYDVKM. The CDR3 contains 15 residues. CDR3 bases: TGTGCCAGCAGTTTTGGTAGCGGCCCCACAGATACGCAGTATTTT. Its translation: CASSFGSGPTDTQYF.

This clone was seen just once. The chain recombines TRBV27 with TRBJ1-5; the D is unclear. The V and J ends lost 3 bases and 0 bases respectively, with 9 bases between them. CDR1 is MNHEY, CDR2 SMNVEV, per germline (reference sequence). The CDR3 covers 15 residues. In DNA form, the CDR3 reads TGTGCCAGCAGTTTGAGCATGAATAGCAATCAGCCCCAGCATTTT. Protein sequence: CASSLSMNSNQPQHF.

This chain links TRBV30 with TRBJ1-1; D may be TRBD1 (6 bases). The CDR3 totals 14 residues. The germline V and J ends were trimmed by 3 bases and 1 base, with 12 bases remaining between them. Germline CDR1 is GTSNPN and CDR2 is SVGIG (reference sequence). CDR3 nucleotide sequence: TGTGCCTGGAGCCCTTTGGGGGCGAACACTGAAGCTTTCTTT. Protein product: CAWSPLGANTEAFF.

This chain connects TRBV9 to TRBJ2-2; 8 nucleotides align to TRBD1. The V gene's germline CDR1 is SGDLS and CDR2 YYNGEE. The CDR3 is 15 residues long. Trimming at V came to 5 bases and at J to 6 bases, leaving 9 bases not matched to a gene. CDR3 amino acids: CASSRQGIKPGELFF. The CDR3 coding sequence is TGTGCCAGCAGTAGACAGGGGATAAAGCCCGGGGAGCTGTTTTTT.

The chain is built from TRBV28 and TRBJ2-3; tentative D call: TRBD2 (5 bases). Germline assignment: CDR1 MDHEN and CDR2 SYDVKM. Deletions cut 7 bases from V and 5 bases from J, with 13 bases between. The CDR3 loop spans 13 amino acids. CDR3 protein: CASTEGRVDTQYF. CDR3 in DNA: TGTGCCAGCACCGAAGGGCGGGTAGATACGCAGTATTTT.

The chain joins TRBV2 to TRBJ1-1; tentatively, D is TRBD1 (5 bases). V lost 7 bases, J lost 6 bases, and 18 bases lay in between. Germline V gene lookup returns CDR1 SNHLY and CDR2 FYNNEI. This CDR3 has 14 amino acids. This CDR3 is CASKSDTGGSEAFF. The CDR3 region has the DNA TGTGCCAGCAAATCCGACACCGGGGGGTCTGAAGCTTTCTTT. The variable domain in full, with the rest retrieved from reference TRBV2 and TRBJ1-1, is EPEVTQTPSHQVTQMGQEVILRCVPISNHLYFYWYRQILGQKVEFLVSFYNNEISEKSEIFDDQFSVERPDGSNFTLKIRSTKLEDSAMYFCASKSDTGGSEAFFGQGTRLTVV.

This chain links TRBV6-5 with TRBJ1-3; D is uncertain. The length of the CDR3 is 15 residues. Germline loops: CDR1 MNHEY, CDR2 SVGAGI. V gave up 6 bases and J gave up 1 base, with 13 bases separating them. The CDR3 DNA is TGTGCCAGCAGGGTAACCTTTAGATCTGGAAACACCATATATTTT. Translating gives CASRVTFRSGNTIYF.

The V and J genes are TRBV5-1 and TRBJ2-7, with 8 bases fitting TRBD2. CDR1 is SGHRS and CDR2 is YFSETQ in the germline V gene. V lost 0 bases to trimming and J lost 0 bases; unmatched junction nucleotides: 5. CDR3 length: 16 residues. DNA of the CDR3: TGCGCCAGCAGCTTGGTGGTAGCGGGGCCCTCCTACGAGCAGTACTTC. Encoded protein: CASSLVVAGPSYEQYF.

This clone has just one count. This chain links TRBV19 with TRBJ2-3, with 9 bases that match TRBD1. The CDR3 is 15 amino acids. Per the germline V gene, CDR1 is LNHDA and CDR2 is SQIVND (reference sequence). Trimming removed 1 base from V and 4 bases from J; junction bases left unmatched: 3. CDR3 nucleotide sequence: TGTGCCAGTAGTATAGGGACAGGGGACCCAGATACGCAGTATTTT. This codes for CASSIGTGDPDTQYF.

V gene TRBV9 combines with J gene TRBJ1-1, with TRBD1 as a possible D gene (6 bases). CDR1 is SGDLS and CDR2 is YYNGEE in the germline V gene. The CDR3 contains 17 residues. V lost 0 bases and J lost 3, with 18 bases in between. As DNA, the CDR3 is TGTGCCAGCAGCGTAGGCCAGGGGATAGGTGTGTACACTGAAGCTTTCTTT. Residues: CASSVGQGIGVYTEAFF. The full variable domain, in which reference TRBV9 and TRBJ1-1 provide the parts outside the CDR3, is DSGVTQTPKHLITATGQRVTLRCSPRSGDLSVYWYQQSLDQGLQFLIQYYNGEERAKGNILERFSAQQFPDLHSELNLSSLELGDSALYFCASSVGQGIGVYTEAFFGQGTRLTVV.